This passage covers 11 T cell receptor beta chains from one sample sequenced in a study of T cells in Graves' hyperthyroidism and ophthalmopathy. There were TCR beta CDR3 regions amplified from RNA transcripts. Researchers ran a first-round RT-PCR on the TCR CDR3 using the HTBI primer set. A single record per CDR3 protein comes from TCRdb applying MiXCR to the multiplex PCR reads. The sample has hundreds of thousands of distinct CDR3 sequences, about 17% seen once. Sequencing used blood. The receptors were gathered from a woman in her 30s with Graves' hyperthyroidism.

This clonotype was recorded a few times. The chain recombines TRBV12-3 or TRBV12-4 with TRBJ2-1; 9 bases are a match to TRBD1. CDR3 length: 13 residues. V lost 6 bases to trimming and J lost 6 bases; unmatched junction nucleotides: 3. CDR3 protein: CASRADRGNEQFF. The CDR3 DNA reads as TGTGCCAGCAGGGCGGACAGGGGCAATGAGCAGTTCTTC.

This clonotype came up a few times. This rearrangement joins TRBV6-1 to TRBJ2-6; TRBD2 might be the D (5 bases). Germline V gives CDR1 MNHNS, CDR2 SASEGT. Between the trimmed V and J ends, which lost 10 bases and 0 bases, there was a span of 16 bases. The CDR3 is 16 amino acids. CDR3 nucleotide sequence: TGTGCCACCCACGGCGGGTCAAGCTCTGGGGCCAACGTCCTGACTTTC. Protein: CATHGGSSSGANVLTF.

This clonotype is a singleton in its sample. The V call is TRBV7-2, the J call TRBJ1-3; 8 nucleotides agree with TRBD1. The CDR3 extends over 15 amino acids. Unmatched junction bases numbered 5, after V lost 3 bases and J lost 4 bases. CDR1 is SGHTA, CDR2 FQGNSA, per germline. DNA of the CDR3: TGTGCCAGCAGCTTGATACAGGGGGGGGGAAACACCATATATTTT. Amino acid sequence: CASSLIQGGGNTIYF.

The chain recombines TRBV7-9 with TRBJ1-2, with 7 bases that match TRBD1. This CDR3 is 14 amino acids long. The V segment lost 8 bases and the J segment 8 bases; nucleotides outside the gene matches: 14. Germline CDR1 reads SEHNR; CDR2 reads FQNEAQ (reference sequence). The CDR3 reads CASGLQGQEWGYTF. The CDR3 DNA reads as TGTGCCAGCGGGTTACAGGGGCAGGAGTGGGGCTACACCTTC.

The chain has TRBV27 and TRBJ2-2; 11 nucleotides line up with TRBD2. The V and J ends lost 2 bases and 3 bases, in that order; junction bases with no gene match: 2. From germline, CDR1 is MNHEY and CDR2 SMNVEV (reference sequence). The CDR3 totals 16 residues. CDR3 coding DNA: TGTGCCAGCAGTTTACTAGCGGGAGGTCACACCGGGGAGCTGTTTTTT. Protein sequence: CASSLLAGGHTGELFF.

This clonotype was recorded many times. DNA of the CDR3: TGTGCCAGCAGCTTAGTGTCAACAGGGGTCTACGAGCAGTACTTC. Amino acids: CASSLVSTGVYEQYF. V and J are TRBV11-2 and TRBJ2-7; 7 positions match TRBD1. V was pared by 1 base and J by 3 bases, with 6 bases of the junction left unmatched. This CDR3 contains 15 residues. Germline V gene sequence: CDR1 SGHAT, CDR2 FQNNGV.

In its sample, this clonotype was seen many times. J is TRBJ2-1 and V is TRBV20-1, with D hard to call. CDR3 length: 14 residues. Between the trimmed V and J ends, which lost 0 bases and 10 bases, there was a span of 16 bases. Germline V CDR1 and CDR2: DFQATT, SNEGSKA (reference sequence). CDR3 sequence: CSARERLAVQEQFF. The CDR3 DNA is TGCAGTGCTAGAGAGAGGTTGGCGGTTCAGGAGCAGTTCTTC.

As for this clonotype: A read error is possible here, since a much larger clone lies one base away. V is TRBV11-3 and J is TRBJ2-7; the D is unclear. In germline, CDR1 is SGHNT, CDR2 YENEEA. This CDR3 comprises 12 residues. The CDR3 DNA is TGTGCCAGCAGCGGGCTAGGAAACGAGCAGTCCTTC. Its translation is CASSGLGNEQSF. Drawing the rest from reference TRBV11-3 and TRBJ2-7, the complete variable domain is EAGVVQSPRYKIIEKKQPVAFWCNPISGHNTLYWYLQNLGQGPELLIRYENEEAVDDSQLPKDRFSAERLKGVDSTLKIQPAELGDSAVYLCASSGLGNEQSFGPGTRLTVT.

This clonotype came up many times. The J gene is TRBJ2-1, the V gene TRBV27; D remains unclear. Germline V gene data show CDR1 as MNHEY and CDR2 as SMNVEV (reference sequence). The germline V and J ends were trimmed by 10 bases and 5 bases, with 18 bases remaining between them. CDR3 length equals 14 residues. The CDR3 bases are TGTGCCACCGCAGCTCCACGAAGAGACAATGAGCAGTTCTTC. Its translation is CATAAPRRDNEQFF.

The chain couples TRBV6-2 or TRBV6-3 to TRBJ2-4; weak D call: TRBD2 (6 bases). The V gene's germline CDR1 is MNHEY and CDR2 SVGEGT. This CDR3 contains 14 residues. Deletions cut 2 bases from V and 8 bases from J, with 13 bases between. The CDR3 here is CASSYLGREDIQYF. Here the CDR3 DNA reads TGTGCCAGCAGTTACCTGGGAAGGGAGGACATTCAGTACTTC.

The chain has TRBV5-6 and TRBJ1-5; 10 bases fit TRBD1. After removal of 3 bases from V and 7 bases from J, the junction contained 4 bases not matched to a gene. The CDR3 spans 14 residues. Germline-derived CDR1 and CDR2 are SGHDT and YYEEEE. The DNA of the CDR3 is TGTGCCAGCAGCTATGGACAGGGGGACCAGCCCCAGCATTTT. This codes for CASSYGQGDQPQHF. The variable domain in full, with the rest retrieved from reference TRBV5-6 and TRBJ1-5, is DAGVTQSPTHLIKTRGQQVTLRCSPKSGHDTVSWYQQALGQGPQFIFQYYEEEERQRGNFPDRFSGHQFPNYSSELNVNALLLGDSALYLCASSYGQGDQPQHFGDGTRLSIL.